The 27 T cell receptor beta chains given below trace back to one sample, sequenced in a study of response to subunit inactivated influenza vaccine. From the RT-PCR reads, TCRdb called clonotypes with MiXCR, one entry per CDR3 protein. The table includes fewer than 350,000 distinct CDR3 sequences, 20% to 25% detected once. Sequences were derived from PBMCs from blood, sampled approximately 20 months after vaccination. The receptors were sampled from a man between 50 and 75 years old who received an inactivated influenza vaccine.

This clonotype was seen a handful of times. CDR3 DNA: TGTGCCAGCAGCTTAGGTCCGGCTACAGATACGCAGTATTTT. This codes for CASSLGPATDTQYF. The chain has TRBV7-2 and TRBJ2-3; D not certain. This CDR3 has 14 amino acids. Trimming cost V 1 base and J 3 bases, with 8 bases left between them. Germline assignment: CDR1 SGHTA and CDR2 FQGNSA.

The chain carries TRBV19 and TRBJ1-5; 7 bases align to TRBD1. Germline CDR1 and CDR2: LNHDA and SQIVND (reference sequence). Trimming removed 5 bases from V and 0 bases from J; junction bases left unmatched: 7. This CDR3 region has 16 residues. CDR3 DNA sequence: TGTGCCAGTAGTTACACAGGGGTGGGTAGCAATCAGCCCCAGCATTTT. Translated: CASSYTGVGSNQPQHF.

This sequence joins TRBV7-9 and TRBJ2-3; 8 bases are a match to TRBD1. CDR1 SEHNR and CDR2 FQNEAQ come from the germline V gene (reference sequence). The CDR3 is 15 residues long. The trim removed 5 bases at V and 2 bases at J, leaving 6 bases unmatched. The CDR3 DNA is TGTGCCAGCAGCCAGGGGGCCATTTCCACAGATACGCAGTATTTT. Its protein product is CASSQGAISTDTQYF.

There are a few counts of this clonotype. J is TRBJ1-2 and V is TRBV12-3 or TRBV12-4, with unresolved D. The V end was cut by 5 bases, the J end by 4 bases, with 11 bases between. The CDR3 sequence is 13 residues long. The CDR3, as DNA: TGTGCCAGCAGTGACATCCGGATCTATGGCTACACCTTC. Protein: CASSDIRIYGYTF.

This clonotype was detected a few times. The gene calls are TRBV4-3 and TRBJ2-1; D gene ambiguous. CDR1 and CDR2 from the germline V gene are LGHNA and YSLEER. Trimming took 1 base from V and 4 from J, leaving 14 bases between them. CDR3 size: 16 residues. The CDR3, as DNA: TGCGCCAGCAGCCAAGCCCACAGAGTATTTTACAATGAGCAGTTCTTC. It is translated as CASSQAHRVFYNEQFF.

The J gene is TRBJ2-5, the V gene TRBV20-1; tentative D call: TRBD1 (6 bases). CDR1 DFQATT and CDR2 SNEGSKA come from the germline V gene (reference sequence). The CDR3 is 14 amino acids. V shed 4 bases and J shed 5 bases, with 17 bases lying between them. The CDR3 DNA reads as TGCAGTGCTATCCGTGACAGGTCTCCGGAGACCCAGTACTTC. This gives the protein CSAIRDRSPETQYF.

This clonotype showed up just a few times. V and J are TRBV20-1 and TRBJ2-7, with a weak D call TRBD1 (7 bases). The germline V gene encodes CDR1 DFQATT and CDR2 SNEGSKA (reference sequence). The CDR3 consists of 11 residues. With 4 bases removed from V and 9 bases from J, the gap between germline ends came to 13 bases. The CDR3 protein is CSATRQGGQYF. CDR3 bases: TGCAGTGCTACCCGACAGGGAGGGCAGTACTTC.

This clonotype was detected many times. The rearrangement uses TRBV29-1 and TRBJ1-2; D possibly corresponds to TRBD1 (6 bases). Trimming took off 6 bases at V and 4 bases at J, with 21 bases between the two ends. CDR3 length: 15 amino acids. Germline assignment: CDR1 SQVTM and CDR2 ANQGSEA. This chain's CDR3 is CSVEGIEDRTYGYTF. As DNA, the CDR3 is TGCAGCGTGGAGGGGATTGAGGACAGAACCTATGGCTACACCTTC.

This chain uses TRBV10-3 with TRBJ2-7; D not certain. V was shortened by 6 bases and J by 0 bases, with 12 bases between the two germline ends. CDR1 and CDR2 (germline): ENHRY, SYGVKD. The CDR3 covers 14 residues. The CDR3 DNA sequence: TGTGCCATCAGGTACGGGTCCGACTCCTACGAGCAGTACTTC. Protein product: CAIRYGSDSYEQYF.

As DNA, the CDR3 is TGTGCCAGCAGCTTCGGCCGATACGAGCAGTACTTC. It translates to CASSFGRYEQYF. The V gene is TRBV5-5, the J gene TRBJ2-7; D not resolved. There are 12 residues in the CDR3. Germline lookup yields CDR1 SGHKS and CDR2 YYEKEE (reference sequence). V lost 2 bases and J 4 bases, leaving 7 bases between the germline ends.

The rearrangement uses TRBV7-9 and TRBJ1-4; D is perhaps TRBD1 (5 bases). There are 15 residues in the CDR3. The germline V gene encodes CDR1 SEHNR and CDR2 FQNEAQ (reference sequence). V was trimmed by 5 bases and J by 0 bases, leaving 10 bases between them. DNA for the CDR3: TGTGCCAGCAGCCCTGGCAGGGCAACTAATGAAAAACTGTTTTTT. Translating it yields CASSPGRATNEKLFF.

The rearrangement links TRBV3-1 to TRBJ1-4; TRBD1 matches 7 bases. Germline CDR1 and CDR2: LGHDT and YNNKEL (reference sequence). There are 15 residues in the CDR3. V was clipped by 2 bases and J by 10 bases; unmatched bases: 10. CDR3 region: CASSQTSQGLAKLFF. CDR3 sequence (DNA): TGTGCCAGCAGCCAAACGTCACAGGGGCTGGCAAAACTGTTTTTT.

The sample holds many counts of this clonotype. This chain uses TRBV12-3 or TRBV12-4 with TRBJ1-3; 7 nucleotides line up with TRBD1. Trimming removed 5 bases from V and 0 bases from J; junction bases left unmatched: 1. The CDR3 length is 14 residues. CDR3 sequence (DNA): TGTGCCAGCAGTCGGGACAGCTCTGGAAACACCATATATTTT. Protein product: CASSRDSSGNTIYF.

The J gene is TRBJ1-2, the V gene TRBV20-1; D gene uncertain. V lost 5 bases and J 4 bases, leaving 17 bases between the germline ends. This CDR3 has 14 amino acids. Germline V gene data show CDR1 as DFQATT and CDR2 as SNEGSKA (reference sequence). DNA of the CDR3: TGCAGTGCTCTCCCTATCCTGACCGTCTATGGCTACACCTTC. It translates to CSALPILTVYGYTF.

This chain links TRBV5-1 with TRBJ2-5, with 9 nucleotides matching TRBD1. V was clipped by 1 base and J by 0 bases; unmatched bases: 4. The CDR3 loop spans 16 amino acids. Looked up from germline, CDR1 is SGHRS and CDR2 is YFSETQ. DNA for the CDR3: TGCGCCAGCAGCTTGTCGGGACAGGGCTACCAAGAGACCCAGTACTTC. Its translation: CASSLSGQGYQETQYF. The full variable domain, completed using reference TRBV5-1 and TRBJ2-5, is KAGVTQTPRYLIKTRGQQVTLSCSPISGHRSVSWYQQTPGQGLQFLFEYFSETQRNKGNFPGRFSGRQFSNSRSEMNVSTLELGDSALYLCASSLSGQGYQETQYFGPGTRLLVL.

This clonotype turned up a few times. The V gene is TRBV28, the J gene TRBJ2-2, with D possibly being TRBD1 (5 bases). Trimming shortened V by 3 bases and J by 0 bases, and 26 bases separated the two germline ends. The CDR3 covers 21 residues. The germline gives CDR1 MDHEN, CDR2 SYDVKM. The CDR3 loop is CASSFFPSRSQGRANTGELFF. The CDR3 nucleotides read TGTGCCAGCAGTTTTTTTCCGTCCCGCAGCCAGGGTCGGGCGAACACCGGGGAGCTGTTTTTT.

This clonotype came up a few times. The gene calls are TRBV20-1 and TRBJ2-5; 9 bases agree with TRBD2. Germline-derived CDR1 and CDR2 are DFQATT and SNEGSKA (reference sequence). V dropped 6 bases and J dropped 5; count of bases not matched to a gene: 10. CDR3 size: 14 residues. Written as DNA, the CDR3 is TGCAGTGCCATAGGGCGGGAGGGGGCTGAGACCCAGTACTTC. This sequence encodes CSAIGREGAETQYF.

The chain employs TRBV5-1 and TRBJ2-7; 7 bases fit TRBD2. Germline values: CDR1 SGHRS, CDR2 YFSETQ. The J segment lost 0 bases and the V segment lost 0 bases, leaving 9 bases of the junction unmatched. This CDR3 region has 17 residues. For the CDR3, the DNA is TGCGCCAGCAGCTTGGCAGAGGGCGGGAGCAGCTCCTACGAGCAGTACTTC. Translating gives CASSLAEGGSSSYEQYF.

This clonotype was detected a few times. The chain recombines TRBV27 with TRBJ2-3, with D tentatively TRBD2 (5 bases). Trimming took 5 bases from V and 0 from J, leaving 18 bases between them. The CDR3 runs to 17 residues. CDR1 is MNHEY, CDR2 SMNVEV, per germline (reference sequence). The CDR3 DNA is TGTGCCAGCAGTCGAATGGAACGGGAAGATAGCACAGATACGCAGTATTTT. Translating it yields CASSRMEREDSTDTQYF.

The V and J genes are TRBV29-1 and TRBJ1-2; 7 bases align to TRBD1. The J segment lost 8 bases and the V segment lost 5 bases, leaving 5 bases of the junction unmatched. Germline V gene data show CDR1 as SQVTM and CDR2 as ANQGSEA. The CDR3 length is 11 residues. The CDR3, as DNA: TGCAGCGTTAAGGGGGCGAGGGGCTACACCTTC. Translating it yields CSVKGARGYTF.

This clonotype was seen a handful of times. The chain is built from TRBV6-2 or TRBV6-3 and TRBJ2-3; 7 bases match TRBD1. The V gene end was trimmed by 5 bases and the J gene end by 2 bases; junction bases not matched to a gene: 7. There are 15 residues in the CDR3. CDR1 is MNHEY and CDR2 is SVGEGT in the germline V gene. DNA of the CDR3: TGTGCCAGCAGTCGGGGACAGACCCTCACAGATACGCAGTATTTT. Translation gives CASSRGQTLTDTQYF.

This sequence joins TRBV10-3 and TRBJ2-1; TRBD1 aligns across 8 bases. V trimming: 0 bases; J trimming: 1 base; junction bases outside the gene matches: 2. The CDR3 contains 16 residues. Germline V gives CDR1 ENHRY, CDR2 SYGVKD. This CDR3 reads CAISESDRASYNEQFF. The DNA of the CDR3 is TGTGCCATCAGTGAGTCGGACAGGGCTTCCTACAATGAGCAGTTCTTC.

This clonotype was recorded at least ten times. The gene calls are TRBV12-3 or TRBV12-4 and TRBJ1-1; D remains unclear. V gave up 3 bases and J gave up 1 base, with 12 bases separating them. This CDR3 is built from 15 residues. CDR3 amino acids: CASSLGRERNTEAFF. CDR3 coding DNA: TGTGCCAGCAGTTTGGGTCGCGAGAGGAACACTGAAGCTTTCTTT.

The chain is built from TRBV11-3 and TRBJ2-2; D is ambiguous. There are 14 residues in the CDR3. V was pared by 5 bases and J by 0 bases, with 7 bases between. Germline lookup yields CDR1 SGHNT and CDR2 YENEEA. CDR3 residues: CASSPISNTGELFF. CDR3 nucleotides: TGTGCCAGCAGCCCTATATCGAACACCGGGGAGCTGTTTTTT.

This clonotype occurred a few times. The rearrangement joins TRBV24-1 to TRBJ2-3; D unclear. Trimming shortened V by 3 bases and J by 6 bases, and 6 bases separated the two germline ends. Germline V lookup: CDR1 KGHDR, CDR2 SFDVKD. The CDR3 contains 12 residues. The DNA of the CDR3 is TGTGCCACCAGTGATGGGTGGGATACGCAGTATTTT. Translating gives CATSDGWDTQYF.

There are many counts of this clonotype. The chain combines TRBV12-3 or TRBV12-4 with TRBJ1-2; 8 bases fit TRBD1. The CDR3 totals 14 residues. V gave up 5 bases and J gave up 3 bases; unmatched junction bases: 5. The CDR3 coding sequence is TGTGCCAGCAGTACGACAGGGGCTGACTATGGCTACACCTTC. This sequence encodes CASSTTGADYGYTF.

The V and J genes are TRBV28 and TRBJ2-7; 8 bases fit TRBD2. The CDR3 covers 16 residues. Germline values: CDR1 MDHEN, CDR2 SYDVKM. V was pared by 3 bases and J by 5 bases, with 12 bases of the junction left unmatched. CDR3 sequence reads: CASSLPATGGNHEQYF. CDR3 DNA: TGTGCCAGCAGTTTGCCGGCGACGGGGGGGAACCACGAGCAGTACTTC.